Following are 12 T cell receptor beta chains from one sample sequenced in a study of blood T cell repertoires in COVID-19 (TCRdb year 2020). Library generation was performed with the immunoSEQ multiplex PCR assay. What TCRdb holds here is the immuneACCESS table cut down to in-frame rearrangements. Part of the clones is not present; checked against another copy, under half of the missing clones reflect an unresolved V gene, and the others are unexplained. The table for this sample lists 150,000 to 200,000 clones; around four fifths of them were counted only once. The top ten clones comprise around 5.2% of the sample. The sequencing sample was made of peripheral blood. The receptors derive from a young woman with acute or convalescent COVID-19.

The chain uses TRBV28 and TRBJ1-2; D possibly corresponds to TRBD1 (5 bases). Trimming stripped 3 bases from V and 8 bases from J, with 16 bases between. The CDR3 contains 14 residues. Germline loops: CDR1 MDHEN, CDR2 SYDVKM. This CDR3 reads CASSFGGSVEGYTF. In DNA form, the CDR3 reads TGTGCCAGCAGTTTTGGGGGGTCTGTCGAGGGCTACACCTTC.

The chain couples TRBV4-2 to TRBJ2-2, with 7 bases that match TRBD1. V was pared by 2 bases and J by 3 bases, with 3 bases of the junction left unmatched. Germline V CDR1 and CDR2: LGHNA, YNFKEQ. The CDR3 is made up of 15 amino acids. In DNA, the CDR3 is TGTGCCAGCAGCCAAATCGGGACAGACACCGGGGAGCTGTTTTTT. Encoded protein: CASSQIGTDTGELFF.

The chain links TRBV30 to TRBJ2-7; 11 bases agree with TRBD2. Germline trimming cut 2 bases from V and 4 bases from J; bases unmatched to any gene: 10. The CDR3 extends over 16 amino acids. CDR1 and CDR2 (germline): GTSNPN, SVGIG (reference sequence). Here the CDR3 DNA reads TGTGCCTGGAGTAAGATTAGCGGGAGGGCCGGATACGAGCAGTACTTC. It specifies CAWSKISGRAGYEQYF.

The J gene is TRBJ1-2, the V gene TRBV27, with 9 bases that match TRBD1. Per germline, CDR1 MNHEY and CDR2 SMNVEV (reference sequence). CDR3 length: 14 residues. V gave up 5 bases and J gave up 5 bases; unmatched junction bases: 6. Here the CDR3 reads CASSLDRGGYGYTF. The CDR3 region has the DNA TGTGCCAGCAGTCTGGACAGGGGCGGATATGGCTACACCTTC.

The CDR3 nucleotides read TGTGCCAGCAGCTTAAAGGCATCCCGCGGGGCTGTGTACACCGGGGAGCTGTTTTTT. Its translation: CASSLKASRGAVYTGELFF. The chain joins TRBV7-3 to TRBJ2-2, with D maybe TRBD2 (6 bases). V was trimmed by 1 base and J by 3 bases, leaving 21 bases between them. The V gene's germline CDR1 is SGHTA and CDR2 FQGTGA. There are 19 residues in the CDR3.

The chain uses TRBV6-2 or TRBV6-3 and TRBJ2-7; D gene uncertain. The CDR3 spans 12 residues. Trimming pared 2 bases from V and 7 bases from J, leaving 9 bases between. Germline values: CDR1 MNHEY, CDR2 SVGEGT. The CDR3 coding sequence is TGTGCCAGCAGTTACGCGGTATGGGAGCAGTACTTC. Translated: CASSYAVWEQYF.

The chain carries TRBV28 and TRBJ1-2; D is undetermined. V lost 6 bases and J lost 5, with 25 bases in between. Germline V gene lookup returns CDR1 MDHEN and CDR2 SYDVKM. This CDR3 has 17 amino acids. This chain's CDR3 is CASSYTLGGVVAYGYTF. DNA for the CDR3: TGTGCCAGCAGCTACACCCTTGGCGGGGTAGTCGCTTATGGCTACACCTTC.

CDR3 sequence reads: CASSAKTGGNTEAFF. The CDR3 bases are TGTGCCAGCAGCGCGAAGACAGGGGGGAACACTGAAGCTTTCTTT. V gene TRBV14 combines with J gene TRBJ1-1, with TRBD1 matching over 9 bases. There are 15 residues in the CDR3. Germline V gene data show CDR1 as SGHDN and CDR2 as FVKESK. After removal of 5 bases from V and 1 base from J, the junction contained 5 bases not matched to a gene.

The rearrangement uses TRBV5-1 and TRBJ2-2, with 9 bases lining up with TRBD2. The germline CDR1 and CDR2 sequences are SGHRS and YFSETQ. The CDR3 loop spans 19 amino acids. V lost 1 base and J lost 0; bases outside the gene matches: 10. CDR3 nucleotides: TGCGCCAGCAGCTTGTTTTCTCTAGCGGGGCCGTCGAACACCGGGGAGCTGTTTTTT. This gives the protein CASSLFSLAGPSNTGELFF.

The chain recombines TRBV7-9 with TRBJ2-2; D is perhaps TRBD2 (6 bases). The CDR3 consists of 17 residues. V shed 2 bases and J shed 3 bases, with 16 bases lying between them. Per germline, CDR1 SEHNR and CDR2 FQNEAQ (reference sequence). CDR3 amino acids: CASSLSGGRSYTGELFF. DNA of the CDR3: TGTGCCAGCAGCTTAAGCGGTGGGAGGAGCTACACCGGGGAGCTGTTTTTT.

J is TRBJ1-2 and V is TRBV28, with D hard to call. Germline V gene data show CDR1 as MDHEN and CDR2 as SYDVKM. The CDR3 covers 13 residues. V lost 3 bases to trimming and J lost 6 bases, with 11 bases between them. The CDR3 sequence: CASSFMGVNGYTF. CDR3 in DNA: TGTGCCAGCAGTTTCATGGGAGTGAATGGCTACACCTTC.

The chain has TRBV9 and TRBJ1-4; TRBD1 might be the D (5 bases). The CDR3 contains 16 residues. Germline V gene sequence: CDR1 SGDLS, CDR2 YYNGEE. The V end lost 4 bases, the J end lost 5 bases, and 18 bases lay between the germline ends. Here the CDR3 reads CASSSSGGVNNEKLFF. DNA for the CDR3: TGTGCCAGCAGCTCCTCCGGAGGGGTTAACAATGAAAAACTGTTTTTT.